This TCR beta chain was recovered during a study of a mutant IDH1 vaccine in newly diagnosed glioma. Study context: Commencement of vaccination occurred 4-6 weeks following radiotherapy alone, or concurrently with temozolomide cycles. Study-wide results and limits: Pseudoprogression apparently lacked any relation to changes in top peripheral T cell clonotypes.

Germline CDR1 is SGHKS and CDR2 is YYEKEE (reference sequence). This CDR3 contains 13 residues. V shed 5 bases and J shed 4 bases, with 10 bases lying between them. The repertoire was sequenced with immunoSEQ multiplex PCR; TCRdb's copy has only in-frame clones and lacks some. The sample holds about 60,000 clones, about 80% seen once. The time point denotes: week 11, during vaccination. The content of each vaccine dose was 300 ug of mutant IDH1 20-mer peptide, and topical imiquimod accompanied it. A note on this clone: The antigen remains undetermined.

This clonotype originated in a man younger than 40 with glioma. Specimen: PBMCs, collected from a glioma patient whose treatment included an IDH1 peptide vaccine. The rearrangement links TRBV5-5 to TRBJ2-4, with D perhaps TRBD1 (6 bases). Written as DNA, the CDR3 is TGTGCCAGCAGTATCACAGGGAAAAACATTCAGTACTTC. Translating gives CASSITGKNIQYF. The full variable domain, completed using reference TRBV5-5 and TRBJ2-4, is DAGVTQSPTHLIKTRGQQVTLRCSPISGHKSVSWYQQVLGQGPQFIFQYYEKEERGRGNFPDRFSARQFPNYSSELNVNALLLGDSALYLCASSITGKNIQYFGAGTRLSVL.